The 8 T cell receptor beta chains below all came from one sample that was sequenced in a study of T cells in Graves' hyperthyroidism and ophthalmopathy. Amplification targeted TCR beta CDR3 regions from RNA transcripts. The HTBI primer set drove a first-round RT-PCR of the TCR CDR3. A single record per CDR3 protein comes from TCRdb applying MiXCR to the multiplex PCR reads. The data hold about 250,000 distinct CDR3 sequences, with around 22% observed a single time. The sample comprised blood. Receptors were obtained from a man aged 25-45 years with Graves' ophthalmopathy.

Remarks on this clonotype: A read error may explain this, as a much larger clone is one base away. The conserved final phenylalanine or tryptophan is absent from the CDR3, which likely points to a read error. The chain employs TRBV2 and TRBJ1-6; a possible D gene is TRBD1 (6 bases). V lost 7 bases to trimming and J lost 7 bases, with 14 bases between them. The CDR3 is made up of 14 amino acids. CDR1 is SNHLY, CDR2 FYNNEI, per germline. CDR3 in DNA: TGTGCCAGCACCCCAGGACAGCTGAATTCACCCCTCCACCTT. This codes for CASTPGQLNSPLHL.

The CDR3 region is CASSYLTVENEQYF. CDR3 sequence (DNA): TGTGCCAGCAGTTACTTGACTGTAGAGAACGAGCAGTACTTC. The V gene is TRBV11-1, the J gene TRBJ2-7, with no clear D. CDR3 length equals 14 residues. From germline, CDR1 is SGHAT and CDR2 FQDESV (reference sequence). V lost 6 bases to trimming and J lost 5 bases, with 17 bases between them.

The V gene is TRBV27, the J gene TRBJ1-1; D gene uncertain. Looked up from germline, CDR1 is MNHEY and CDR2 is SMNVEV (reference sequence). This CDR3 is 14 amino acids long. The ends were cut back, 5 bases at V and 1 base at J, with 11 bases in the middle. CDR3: CASSIRHANTEAFF. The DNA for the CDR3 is TGTGCCAGCAGTATACGGCACGCGAACACTGAAGCTTTCTTT.

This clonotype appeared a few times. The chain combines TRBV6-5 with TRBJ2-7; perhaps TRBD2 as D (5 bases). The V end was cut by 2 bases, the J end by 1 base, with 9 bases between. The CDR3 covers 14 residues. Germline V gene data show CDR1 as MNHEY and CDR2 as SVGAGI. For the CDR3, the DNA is TGTGCCAGCAGTTACAGCGGAAGATCCTACGAGCAGTACTTC. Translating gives CASSYSGRSYEQYF.

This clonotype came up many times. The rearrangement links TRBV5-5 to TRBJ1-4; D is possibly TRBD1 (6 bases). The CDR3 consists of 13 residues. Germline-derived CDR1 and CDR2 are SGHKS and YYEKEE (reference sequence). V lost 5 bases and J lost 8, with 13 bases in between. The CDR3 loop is CASSFQQGEKLFF. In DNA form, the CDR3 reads TGTGCCAGCAGTTTCCAACAGGGAGAAAAACTGTTTTTT.

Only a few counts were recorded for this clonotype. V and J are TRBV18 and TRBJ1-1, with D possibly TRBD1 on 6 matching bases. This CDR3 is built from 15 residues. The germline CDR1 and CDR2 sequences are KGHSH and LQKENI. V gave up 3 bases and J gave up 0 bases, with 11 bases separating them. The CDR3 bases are TGTGCCAGCTCACCGGGCAGGGGAATGAACACTGAAGCTTTCTTT. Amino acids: CASSPGRGMNTEAFF.

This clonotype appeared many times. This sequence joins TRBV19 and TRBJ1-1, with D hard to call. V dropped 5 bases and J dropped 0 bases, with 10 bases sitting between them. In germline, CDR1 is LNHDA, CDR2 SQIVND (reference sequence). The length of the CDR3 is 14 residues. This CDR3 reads CASSRTGMNTEAFF. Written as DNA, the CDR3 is TGTGCCAGTAGTCGGACGGGCATGAACACTGAAGCTTTCTTT.

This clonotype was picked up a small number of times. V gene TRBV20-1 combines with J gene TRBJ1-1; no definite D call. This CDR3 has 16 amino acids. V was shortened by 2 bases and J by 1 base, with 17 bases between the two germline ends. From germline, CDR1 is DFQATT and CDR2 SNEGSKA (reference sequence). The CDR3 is CSARSPRARQNTEAFF. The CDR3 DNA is TGCAGTGCTAGATCTCCCCGGGCCAGGCAGAACACTGAAGCTTTCTTT.